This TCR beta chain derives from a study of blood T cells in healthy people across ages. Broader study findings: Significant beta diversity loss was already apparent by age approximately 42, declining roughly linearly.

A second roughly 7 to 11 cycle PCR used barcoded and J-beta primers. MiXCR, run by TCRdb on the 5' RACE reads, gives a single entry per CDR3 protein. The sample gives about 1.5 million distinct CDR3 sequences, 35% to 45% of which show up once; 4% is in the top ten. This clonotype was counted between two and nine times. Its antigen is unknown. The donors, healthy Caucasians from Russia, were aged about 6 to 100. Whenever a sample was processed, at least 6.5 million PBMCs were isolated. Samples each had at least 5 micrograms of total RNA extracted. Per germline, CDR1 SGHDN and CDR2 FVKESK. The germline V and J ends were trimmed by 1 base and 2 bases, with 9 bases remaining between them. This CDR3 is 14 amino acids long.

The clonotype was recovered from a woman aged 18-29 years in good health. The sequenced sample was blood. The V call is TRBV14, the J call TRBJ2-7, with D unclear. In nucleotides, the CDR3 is TGTGCCAGCAGCCAAGCCGCCAAGACCTACGAGCAGTACTTC. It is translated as CASSQAAKTYEQYF.